This TCR beta chain comes out of a study of CD8+ T cells in alopecia areata. The overall study: Those patients who were treated received oral tofacitinib, which was given at 5 to 10 mg twice daily for moderate-to-severe alopecia areata.

cDNA reverse transcribed from extracted RNA served as the sequencing template. Generated by immunoSEQ multiplex PCR, the TCRdb table keeps only in-frame clones and is missing some. There are around 98,000 clones in the sample; 40% to 55% occur only once, and 0.79% lies in the top ten. The V gene's germline CDR1 is SGHRS and CDR2 YFSETQ. The CDR3 length is 10 residues. V gave up 5 bases and J gave up 8 bases, with 6 bases separating them. From alopecia areata patients, lesional scalp punch biopsies and peripheral blood were collected. This clonotype was obtained from a human donor with alopecia areata. The specimen was CD4+ T cells sorted from blood. The chain joins TRBV5-1 to TRBJ2-3, with D unclear. This CDR3 is CASRGRTQYF. CDR3 nucleotide sequence: TGCGCCAGCAGGGGTCGTACGCAGTATTTT.